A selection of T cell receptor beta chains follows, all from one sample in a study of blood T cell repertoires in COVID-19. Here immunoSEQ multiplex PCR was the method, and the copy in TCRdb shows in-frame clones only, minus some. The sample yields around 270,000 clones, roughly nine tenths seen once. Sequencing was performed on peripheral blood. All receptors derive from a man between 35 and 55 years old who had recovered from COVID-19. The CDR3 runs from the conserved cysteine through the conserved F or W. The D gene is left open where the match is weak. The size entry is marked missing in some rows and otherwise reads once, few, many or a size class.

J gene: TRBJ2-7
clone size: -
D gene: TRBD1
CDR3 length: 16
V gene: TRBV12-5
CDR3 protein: CASGLVGQGTPYEQYF
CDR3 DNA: TGTGCTAGTGGTTTGGTAGGACAGGGGACGCCCTACGAGCAGTACTTC

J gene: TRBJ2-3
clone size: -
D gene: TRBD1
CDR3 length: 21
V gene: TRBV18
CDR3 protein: CASSPLRDRGLTSPQPDTQYF
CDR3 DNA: TGTGCCAGCTCACCACTTAGGGACAGGGGACTCACATCCCCACAACCGGATACGCAGTATTTT

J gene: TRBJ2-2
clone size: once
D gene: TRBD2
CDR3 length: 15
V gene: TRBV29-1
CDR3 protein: CSVEGLAGDSGELFF
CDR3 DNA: TGCAGCGTTGAAGGTCTAGCGGGAGATTCCGGGGAGCTGTTTTTT

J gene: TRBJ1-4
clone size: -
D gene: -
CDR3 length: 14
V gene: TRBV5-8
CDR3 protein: CASSLSPVNEKLFF
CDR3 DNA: TGTGCCAGCAGCTTGAGTCCGGTTAATGAAAAACTGTTTTTT

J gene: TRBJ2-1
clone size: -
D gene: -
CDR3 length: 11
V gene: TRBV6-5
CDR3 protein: CASSSGFGQFF
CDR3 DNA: TGTGCCAGCAGTTCGGGGTTCGGGCAGTTCTTC

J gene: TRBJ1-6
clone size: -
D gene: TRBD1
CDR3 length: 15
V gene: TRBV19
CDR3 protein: CASSIGQGARSPLHF
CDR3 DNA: TGTGCCAGTAGTATCGGACAGGGGGCTCGTTCACCCCTCCACTTT

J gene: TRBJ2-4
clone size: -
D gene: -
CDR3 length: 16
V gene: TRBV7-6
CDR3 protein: CASSSSNRVRGNIQYF
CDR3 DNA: TGTGCCAGCAGCTCCTCTAACAGGGTAAGGGGAAACATTCAGTACTTC

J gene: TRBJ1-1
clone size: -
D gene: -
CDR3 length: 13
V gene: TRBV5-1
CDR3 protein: CASSLEGRGIAFF
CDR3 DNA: TGCGCCAGCAGCTTGGAGGGCAGGGGTATAGCTTTCTTT

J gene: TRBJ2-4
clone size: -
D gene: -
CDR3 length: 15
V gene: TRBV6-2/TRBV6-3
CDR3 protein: CASSKQGVAKNIQYF
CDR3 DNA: TGTGCCAGCAGTAAACAGGGTGTGGCCAAAAACATTCAGTACTTC

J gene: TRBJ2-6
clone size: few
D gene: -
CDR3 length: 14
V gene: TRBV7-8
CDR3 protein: CASSSGGPQNVLTF
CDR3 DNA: TGTGCCAGCAGTTCGGGGGGCCCACAAAACGTCCTGACTTTC

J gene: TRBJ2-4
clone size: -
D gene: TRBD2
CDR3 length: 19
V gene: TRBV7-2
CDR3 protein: CASSLAGTSGVIAKNIQYF
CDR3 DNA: TGTGCCAGCAGCTTAGCGGGGACTAGCGGGGTGATAGCCAAAAACATTCAGTACTTC

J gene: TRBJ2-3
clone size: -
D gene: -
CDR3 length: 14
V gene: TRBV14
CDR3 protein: CASSQASVISTQYF
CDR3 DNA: TGTGCCAGCAGCCAGGCTAGCGTTATCTCTACGCAGTATTTT

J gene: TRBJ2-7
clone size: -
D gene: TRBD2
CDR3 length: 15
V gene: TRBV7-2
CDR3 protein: CASSLTAGPNNEQYF
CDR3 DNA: TGTGCCAGCAGCTTAACAGCGGGGCCAAACAACGAGCAGTACTTC

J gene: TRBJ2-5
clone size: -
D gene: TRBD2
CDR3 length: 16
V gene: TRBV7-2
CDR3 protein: CASSPSSGGTQETQYF
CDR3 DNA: TGTGCCAGCAGCCCATCTAGCGGGGGGACACAAGAGACCCAGTACTTC

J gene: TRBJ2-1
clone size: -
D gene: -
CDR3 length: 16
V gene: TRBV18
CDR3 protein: CASSPITTSSYNEQFF
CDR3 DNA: TGTGCCAGCTCACCCATAACTACGAGCTCCTACAATGAGCAGTTCTTC

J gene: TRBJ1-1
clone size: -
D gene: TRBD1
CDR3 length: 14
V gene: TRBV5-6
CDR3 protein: CASSFGTGETEAFF
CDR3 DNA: TGTGCCAGCAGCTTCGGGACAGGAGAGACTGAAGCTTTCTTT

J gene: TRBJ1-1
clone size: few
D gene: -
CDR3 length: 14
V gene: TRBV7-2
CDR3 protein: CASSLSGGDTEAFF
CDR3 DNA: TGTGCCAGCAGCTTGAGCGGGGGGGACACTGAAGCTTTCTTT

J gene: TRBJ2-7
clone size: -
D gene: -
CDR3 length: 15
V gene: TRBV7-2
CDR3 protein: CASSLGWGAPYEQYF
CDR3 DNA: TGTGCCAGCAGCTTAGGATGGGGCGCGCCCTACGAGCAGTACTTC

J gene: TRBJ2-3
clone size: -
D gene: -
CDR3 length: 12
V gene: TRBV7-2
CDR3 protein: CASSLAGGTQYF
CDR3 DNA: TGTGCCAGCAGCTTAGCGGGGGGAACGCAGTATTTT

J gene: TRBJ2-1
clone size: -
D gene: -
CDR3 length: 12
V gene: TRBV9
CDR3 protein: CASLGPGNEQFF
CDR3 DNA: TGTGCCTCACTAGGCCCGGGCAATGAGCAGTTCTTC

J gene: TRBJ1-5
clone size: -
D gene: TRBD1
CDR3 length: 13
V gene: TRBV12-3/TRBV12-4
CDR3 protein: CASMGQGHGPQHF
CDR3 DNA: TGTGCCAGCATGGGACAGGGCCACGGGCCCCAGCATTTT

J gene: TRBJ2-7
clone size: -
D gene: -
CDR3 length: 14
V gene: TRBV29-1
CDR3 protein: CSVDGEDPGDEQYF
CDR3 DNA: TGCAGCGTTGACGGGGAAGACCCCGGGGACGAGCAGTACTTC

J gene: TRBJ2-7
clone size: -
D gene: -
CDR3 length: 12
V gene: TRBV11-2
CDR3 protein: CASGEADYEQYF
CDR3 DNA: TGTGCCAGCGGAGAGGCAGACTACGAGCAGTACTTC

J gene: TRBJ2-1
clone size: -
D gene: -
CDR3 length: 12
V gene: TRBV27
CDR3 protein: CASSQGYNEQFF
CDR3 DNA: TGTGCCAGCAGCCAGGGGTACAATGAGCAGTTCTTC

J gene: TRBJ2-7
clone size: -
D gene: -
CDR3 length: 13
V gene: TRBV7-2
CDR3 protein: CASSVRGSYEQYF
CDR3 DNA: TGTGCCAGCAGCGTTAGGGGGTCCTACGAGCAGTACTTC

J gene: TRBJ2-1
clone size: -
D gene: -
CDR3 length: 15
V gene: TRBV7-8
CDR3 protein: CASSLEPSSYNEQFF
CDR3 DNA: TGTGCCAGCAGCTTAGAGCCAAGCTCCTACAATGAGCAGTTCTTC

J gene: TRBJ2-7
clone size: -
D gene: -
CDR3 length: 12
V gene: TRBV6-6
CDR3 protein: CASSYISYEQYF
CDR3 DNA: TGTGCCAGCAGTTATATCAGCTACGAGCAGTACTTC

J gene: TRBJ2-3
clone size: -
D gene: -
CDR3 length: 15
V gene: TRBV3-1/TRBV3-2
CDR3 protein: CASSQGAGDTDTQYF
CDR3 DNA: TGTGCCAGCAGTCAGGGGGCGGGAGACACAGATACGCAGTATTTT

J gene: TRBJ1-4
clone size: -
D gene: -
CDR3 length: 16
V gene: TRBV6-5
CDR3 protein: CASSYSGSVTNEKLFF
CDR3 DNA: TGTGCCAGCAGTTACTCGGGGAGCGTAACTAATGAAAAACTGTTTTTT

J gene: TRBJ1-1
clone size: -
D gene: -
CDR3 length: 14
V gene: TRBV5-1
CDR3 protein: CASSLNTANTEAFF
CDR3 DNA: TGCGCCAGCAGCTTGAATACAGCGAACACTGAAGCTTTCTTT

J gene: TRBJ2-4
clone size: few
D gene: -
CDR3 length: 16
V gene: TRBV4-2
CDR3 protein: CASSQVEVGAKNIQYF
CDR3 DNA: TGTGCCAGCAGCCAAGTGGAAGTGGGGGCGAAAAACATTCAGTACTTC

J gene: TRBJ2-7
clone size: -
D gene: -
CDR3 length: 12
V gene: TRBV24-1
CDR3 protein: CATMQRGYEQYF
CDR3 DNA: TGTGCCACCATGCAACGAGGGTACGAGCAGTACTTC

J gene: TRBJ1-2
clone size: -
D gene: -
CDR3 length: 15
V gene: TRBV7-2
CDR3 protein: CASSFNGGGLYGYTF
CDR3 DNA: TGTGCCAGCAGCTTCAACGGGGGAGGGCTCTATGGCTACACCTTC

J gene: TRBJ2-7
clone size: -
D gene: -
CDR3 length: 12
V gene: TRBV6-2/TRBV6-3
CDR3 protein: CASSYLRYEQYF
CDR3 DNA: TGTGCCAGCAGTTATCTCCGCTACGAGCAGTACTTC

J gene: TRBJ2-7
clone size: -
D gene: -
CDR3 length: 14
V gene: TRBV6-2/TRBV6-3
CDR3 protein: CASSPRGGSLEQYF
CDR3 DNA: TGTGCCAGCAGTCCCCGAGGGGGATCCCTCGAGCAGTACTTC

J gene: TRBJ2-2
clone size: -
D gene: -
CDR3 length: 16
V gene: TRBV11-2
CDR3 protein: CASTTRDSTNTGELFF
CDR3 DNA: TGTGCCAGCACCACCAGGGACTCCACGAACACCGGGGAGCTGTTTTTT

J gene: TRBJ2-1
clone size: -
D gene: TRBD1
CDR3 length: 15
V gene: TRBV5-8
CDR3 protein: CASSLQGSSYNEQFF
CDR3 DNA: TGTGCCAGCAGCTTACAGGGGAGCTCCTACAATGAGCAGTTCTTC

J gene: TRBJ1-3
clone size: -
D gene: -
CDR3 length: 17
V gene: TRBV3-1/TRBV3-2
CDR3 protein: CASSQGGTGWAGNTIYF
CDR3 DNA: TGTGCCAGCAGCCAAGGAGGTACGGGATGGGCTGGAAACACCATATATTTT

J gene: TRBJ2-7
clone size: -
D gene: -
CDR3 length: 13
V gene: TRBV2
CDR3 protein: CASSEVMGGEQYF
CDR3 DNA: TGTGCCAGCAGTGAAGTAATGGGAGGCGAGCAGTACTTC

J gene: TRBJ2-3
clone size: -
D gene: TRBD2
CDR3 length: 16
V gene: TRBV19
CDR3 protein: CASSISSGRATDTQYF
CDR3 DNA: TGTGCCAGTAGTATTTCCAGCGGGAGGGCCACAGATACGCAGTATTTT

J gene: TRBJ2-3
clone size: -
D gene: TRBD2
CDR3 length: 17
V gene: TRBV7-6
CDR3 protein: CASSLARTSGAADTQYF
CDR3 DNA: TGTGCCAGCAGCTTAGCGAGGACTAGCGGGGCCGCAGATACGCAGTATTTT

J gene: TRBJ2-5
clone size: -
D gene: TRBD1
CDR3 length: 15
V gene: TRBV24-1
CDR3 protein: CATSAGGGMWETQYF
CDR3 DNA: TGTGCCACCAGCGCAGGGGGCGGGATGTGGGAGACCCAGTACTTC

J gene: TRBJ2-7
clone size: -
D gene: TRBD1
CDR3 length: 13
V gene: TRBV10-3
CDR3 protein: CAIGDRGFNEQYF
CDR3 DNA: TGTGCCATCGGGGACAGGGGCTTCAACGAGCAGTACTTC

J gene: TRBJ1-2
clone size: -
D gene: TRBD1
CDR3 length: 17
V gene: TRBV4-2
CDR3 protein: CASSQVTGGAPNYGYTF
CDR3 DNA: TGTGCCAGCAGCCAAGTGACAGGGGGCGCCCCTAACTATGGCTACACCTTC

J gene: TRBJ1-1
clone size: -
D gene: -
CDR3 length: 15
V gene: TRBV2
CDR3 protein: CASSETDIRNTEAFF
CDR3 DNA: TGTGCCAGCAGTGAGACAGACATACGGAACACTGAAGCTTTCTTT

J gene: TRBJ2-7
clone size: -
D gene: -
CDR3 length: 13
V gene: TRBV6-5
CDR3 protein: CASSMGPSYEQYF
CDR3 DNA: TGTGCCAGTAGTATGGGGCCGTCCTACGAGCAGTACTTC

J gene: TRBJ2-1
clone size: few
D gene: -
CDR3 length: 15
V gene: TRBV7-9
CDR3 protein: CASSYRDTHNNEQFF
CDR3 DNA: TGTGCCAGCAGTTACCGGGACACGCATAACAATGAGCAGTTCTTC

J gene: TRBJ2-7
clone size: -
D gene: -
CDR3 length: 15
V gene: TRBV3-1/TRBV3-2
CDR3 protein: CASSRDLIAFDEQYF
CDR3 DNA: TGTGCCAGCAGCCGAGACCTGATAGCCTTCGACGAGCAGTACTTC

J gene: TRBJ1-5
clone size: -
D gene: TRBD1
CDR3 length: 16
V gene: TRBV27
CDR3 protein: CASRATTGGGIQPQHF
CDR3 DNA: TGTGCCAGCAGGGCAACGACAGGGGGCGGTATTCAGCCCCAGCATTTT

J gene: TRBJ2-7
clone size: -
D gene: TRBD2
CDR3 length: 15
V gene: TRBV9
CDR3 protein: CASSADIAGSYEQYF
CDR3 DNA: TGTGCCAGCAGCGCCGATATAGCGGGAAGCTACGAGCAGTACTTC

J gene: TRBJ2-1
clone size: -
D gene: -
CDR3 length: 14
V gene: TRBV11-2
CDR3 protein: CASSSDSPYNEQFF
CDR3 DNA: TGTGCCAGCAGCTCGGACTCTCCCTACAATGAGCAGTTCTTC

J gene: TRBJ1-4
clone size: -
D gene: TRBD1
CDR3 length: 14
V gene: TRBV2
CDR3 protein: CASSVQGANEKLFF
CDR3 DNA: TGTGCCAGCAGCGTACAGGGGGCTAATGAAAAACTGTTTTTT

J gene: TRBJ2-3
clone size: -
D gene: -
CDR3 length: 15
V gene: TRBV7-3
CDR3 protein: CASSLVGGRTDTQYF
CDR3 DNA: TGTGCCAGCAGCTTAGTCGGGGGGCGCACAGATACGCAGTATTTT

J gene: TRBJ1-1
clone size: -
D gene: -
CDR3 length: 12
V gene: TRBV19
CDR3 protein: CASSIMGREAFF
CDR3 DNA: TGTGCCAGTAGTATAATGGGGCGCGAAGCTTTCTTT

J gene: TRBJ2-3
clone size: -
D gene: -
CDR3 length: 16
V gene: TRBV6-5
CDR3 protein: CASSYSGVTSTDTQYF
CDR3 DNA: TGTGCCAGCAGTTACTCCGGGGTAACGAGCACAGATACGCAGTATTTT

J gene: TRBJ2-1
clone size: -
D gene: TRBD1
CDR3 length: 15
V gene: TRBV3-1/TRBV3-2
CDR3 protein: CASSPGTVLYNEQFF
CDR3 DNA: TGTGCCAGCAGCCCCGGGACAGTTCTTTACAATGAGCAGTTCTTC

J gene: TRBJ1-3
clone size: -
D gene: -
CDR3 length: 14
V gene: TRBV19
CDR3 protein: CASSMDSRGNTIYF
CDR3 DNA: TGTGCCAGTAGTATGGATAGCAGAGGAAACACCATATATTTT